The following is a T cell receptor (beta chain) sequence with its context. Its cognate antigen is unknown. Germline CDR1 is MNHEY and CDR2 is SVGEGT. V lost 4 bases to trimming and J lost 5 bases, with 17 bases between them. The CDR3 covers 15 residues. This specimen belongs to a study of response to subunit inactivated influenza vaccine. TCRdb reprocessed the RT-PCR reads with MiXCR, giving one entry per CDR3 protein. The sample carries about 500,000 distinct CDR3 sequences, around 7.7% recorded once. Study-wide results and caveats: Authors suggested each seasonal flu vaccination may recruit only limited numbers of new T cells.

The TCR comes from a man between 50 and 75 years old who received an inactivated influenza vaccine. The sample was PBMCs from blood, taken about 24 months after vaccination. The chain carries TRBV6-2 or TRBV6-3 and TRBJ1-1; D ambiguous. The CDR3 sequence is CASSSLRTAETEAFF. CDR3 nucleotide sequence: TGTGCCAGCAGTTCCCTGAGGACGGCGGAGACTGAAGCTTTCTTT.